The clone carrying this T cell receptor (beta chain) was recorded many times. What it recognizes is unknown. RNA transcripts gave rise to amplified TCR beta CDR3 regions. TCR CDR3 underwent first-round RT-PCR with the HTBI primer set. TCRdb called the multiplex PCR reads again in MiXCR, with one record for every CDR3 protein. The sample includes a few hundred thousand distinct CDR3 sequences, less than 20% seen only once; the top ten take roughly 8%. This sample is drawn from a study of T cells in Graves' hyperthyroidism and ophthalmopathy. Study-wide points: Blood also contained most expanded thyroid clonotypes above 0.001.

The CDR3 spans 15 residues. Trimming took 2 bases from V and 3 from J; bases not matched to a gene: 5. The germline V gene has CDR1 MNHNS and CDR2 SASEGT. This receptor was identified in a woman under 30 with Graves' hyperthyroidism. V and J are TRBV6-1 and TRBJ2-7, with 9 bases aligning to TRBD2. The sequencing input was blood. The CDR3 DNA is TGTGCCAGCAGTGAATACCAGCGGGGGGACTACGAGCAGTACTTC. It yields the protein CASSEYQRGDYEQYF.